This T cell receptor (beta chain) was observed in a study of T-cell memory formation after mild COVID-19. The CDR3 has 12 residues. Trimming pared 7 bases from V and 3 bases from J, leaving 8 bases between. TCRdb used MiXCR to reprocess the 5' RACE reads, holding one entry per CDR3 protein. The sample lists tens of thousands of distinct CDR3 sequences, over 11% occurring once. Sequencing was done on a sample of PBMCs or a T cell subset sorted from them (not recorded which). The TCR was taken from an adult woman who had mild COVID-19 (a few samples of this study predate the infection). Cell type and time point are not known. V gene TRBV12-3 or TRBV12-4 combines with J gene TRBJ2-3; D ambiguous. CDR3 nucleotides: TGTGCCAGCAAGGTCCTGACAGATACGCAGTATTTT. This translates into CASKVLTDTQYF.